One sample yielded the 25 T cell receptor beta chains listed below, sequenced in a study of beta chain features in type 1 diabetes. Reverse transcribing all isolated RNA meant expressed TCRB transcripts were sequenced. Profiled with immunoSEQ multiplex PCR; TCRdb holds only in-frame clones, not every one. The sample contains 250,000 to 300,000 clones, 14% of which appear only once. Study-wide findings and caveats: Type 1 diabetes patients showed a moderate but significant shortening of TCRB CDR3s in all four CD4+ subsets.

Antigens for these TCRs are unknown. Input material: naive CD4+ T cells from blood. The receptors were sampled from a man aged 25-40 years with type 1 diabetes.

The V and J genes are TRBV28 and TRBJ1-5; maybe TRBD1 (5 bases). The germline CDR1 and CDR2 sequences are MDHEN and SYDVKM. This CDR3 is 11 amino acids long. The germline V and J ends were trimmed by 8 bases and 7 bases, with 9 bases remaining between them. The CDR3 nucleotides read TGTGCCAGCGCGGGGGGACAGCCCCAGCATTTT. This gives the protein CASAGGQPQHF.

This clone has more than one count but fewer than ten. V and J are TRBV4-2 and TRBJ2-1; 9 bases fit TRBD2. This CDR3 has 18 amino acids. V lost 0 bases to trimming and J lost 0 bases; unmatched junction nucleotides: 6. From germline, CDR1 is LGHNA and CDR2 YNFKEQ. In nucleotides, the CDR3 is TGTGCCAGCAGCCAAGAGGGTACTAGCGGGTTCTCCTACAATGAGCAGTTCTTC. As protein: CASSQEGTSGFSYNEQFF.

This clone was seen only a few times. The chain links TRBV5-4 to TRBJ2-3; the match to TRBD1 covers 8 bases. Germline trimming cut 4 bases from V and 0 bases from J; bases unmatched to any gene: 4. Per germline, CDR1 SGHNT and CDR2 YYREEE (reference sequence). CDR3 length equals 15 residues. The CDR3 loop reads CASSRRTGSTDTQYF. In DNA form, the CDR3 reads TGTGCCAGCAGCCGAAGGACAGGGAGCACAGATACGCAGTATTTT.

The J gene is TRBJ2-1, the V gene TRBV6-6; 8 nucleotides line up with TRBD2. After removal of 6 bases from V and 2 bases from J, the junction contained 6 bases not matched to a gene. This CDR3 comprises 15 residues. Germline V lookup: CDR1 MNHNY, CDR2 SVGAGI (reference sequence). CDR3 DNA: TGTGCCAGCAGACTGACTAGCGTGGCCTACAATGAGCAGTTCTTC. As protein: CASRLTSVAYNEQFF.

The gene calls are TRBV7-9 and TRBJ2-4; 7 positions match TRBD2. The CDR3 loop spans 12 amino acids. Germline-derived CDR1 and CDR2 are SEHNR and FQNEAQ (reference sequence). V was pared by 4 bases and J by 13 bases, with 7 bases of the junction left unmatched. As DNA, the CDR3 is TGTGCCAGCAGCTCGCTTCTAGCGGAGCAGTACTTC. Encoded protein: CASSSLLAEQYF.

The chain is built from TRBV6-6 and TRBJ2-7; tentative D call: TRBD2 (7 bases). Trimming stripped 10 bases from V and 3 bases from J, with 13 bases between. Germline CDR1 is MNHNY and CDR2 is SVGAGI (reference sequence). The CDR3 consists of 12 residues. The CDR3 region is CATGGTFYEQYF. The CDR3 coding sequence is TGTGCCACCGGGGGGACATTCTACGAGCAGTACTTC.

The chain employs TRBV2 and TRBJ1-2; no firm D call. In germline, CDR1 is SNHLY, CDR2 FYNNEI. This CDR3 has 11 residues. V shed 4 bases and J shed 7 bases, with 7 bases lying between them. CDR3 sequence reads: CASSVRVGYTF. CDR3 DNA: TGTGCCAGCAGTGTAAGAGTTGGCTACACCTTC.

V gene TRBV19 combines with J gene TRBJ2-5, with a possible D match to TRBD1 (5 bases). CDR3 size: 13 residues. The V gene lost 10 bases and the J gene lost 2 bases, with 14 bases spanning the gap. Germline loops: CDR1 LNHDA, CDR2 SQIVND (reference sequence). CDR3 loop: CATSTGVQETQYF. The CDR3, as DNA: TGTGCCACCAGTACAGGAGTACAAGAGACCCAGTACTTC.

This clone was counted a few times. The chain couples TRBV28 to TRBJ1-2, with a weak D call TRBD1 (5 bases). The V end was cut by 5 bases, the J end by 3 bases, with 10 bases between. The CDR3 is 13 residues long. Per the germline V gene, CDR1 is MDHEN and CDR2 is SYDVKM. The CDR3, as DNA: TGTGCCAGCAGTCTCCAGGGCTACTATGGCTACACCTTC. It encodes CASSLQGYYGYTF.

The chain is built from TRBV7-9 and TRBJ2-7; 8 bases are a match to TRBD2. CDR1 SEHNR and CDR2 FQNEAQ come from the germline V gene (reference sequence). The V gene end was trimmed by 3 bases and the J gene end by 5 bases; junction bases not matched to a gene: 6. The CDR3 is 14 amino acids. The CDR3 region is CASSFSSGSDEQYF. The CDR3 DNA sequence: TGTGCCAGCAGCTTCTCTAGCGGGTCTGACGAGCAGTACTTC.

As regards this clone: Additional DNA sequences in this sample encode the identical CDR3. This rearrangement joins TRBV28 to TRBJ2-7; D not resolved. Germline lookup yields CDR1 MDHEN and CDR2 SYDVKM. The CDR3 is made up of 11 amino acids. Trimming removed 5 bases at V and 7 bases at J, with 9 bases between. This CDR3 is CASSLAREQYF. The DNA of the CDR3 is TGTGCCAGCAGTCTCGCTAGGGAGCAGTACTTC.

V and J are TRBV11-2 and TRBJ2-1, with TRBD2 identical over 8 bases. The CDR3 is made up of 14 amino acids. Germline CDR1 and CDR2: SGHAT and FQNNGV. The V segment lost 5 bases and the J segment 1 base; nucleotides outside the gene matches: 1. The CDR3 sequence: CASSPSGSYNEQFF. DNA for the CDR3: TGTGCCAGCAGCCCTAGCGGGTCCTACAATGAGCAGTTCTTC.

The genes are TRBV18 and TRBJ2-1; D uncertain. Trimming removed 3 bases from V and 7 bases from J, with 10 bases in between. Germline CDR1 is KGHSH and CDR2 is LQKENI. The CDR3 spans 13 residues. DNA for the CDR3: TGTGCCAGCTCACCTAAAAGTCGGAATGAGCAGTTCTTC. Its protein product is CASSPKSRNEQFF.

The chain uses TRBV19 and TRBJ2-7; a possible D gene is TRBD2 (5 bases). The CDR3 is 14 amino acids. Germline V gene lookup returns CDR1 LNHDA and CDR2 SQIVND (reference sequence). V dropped 4 bases and J dropped 4 bases, with 14 bases sitting between them. The DNA of the CDR3 is TGTGCCAGTAGTAGGAGTTTCGAGGGTTACGAGCAGTACTTC. Amino acid sequence: CASSRSFEGYEQYF.

In its sample, this clone was seen once. The chain uses TRBV5-1 and TRBJ1-4; D perhaps matches TRBD1 (5 bases). This CDR3 is built from 13 residues. CDR1 SGHRS and CDR2 YFSETQ come from the germline V gene. V lost 0 bases and J 5 bases, leaving 5 bases between the germline ends. CDR3 in DNA: TGCGCCAGCAGCTTGGCAGGGAATGAAAAACTGTTTTTT. Translating it yields CASSLAGNEKLFF. The full variable domain, its missing parts supplied by reference TRBV5-1 and TRBJ1-4, is KAGVTQTPRYLIKTRGQQVTLSCSPISGHRSVSWYQQTPGQGLQFLFEYFSETQRNKGNFPGRFSGRQFSNSRSEMNVSTLELGDSALYLCASSLAGNEKLFFGSGTQLSVL.

This clone was seen more than once but under ten times. The rearrangement joins TRBV7-6 to TRBJ1-5; D unclear. Trimming left V 1 base short and J 6 bases short, with 4 bases between. The CDR3 loop spans 12 amino acids. Germline V gives CDR1 SGHVS, CDR2 FNYEAQ. The CDR3 region is CASSLGGQPQHF. The DNA of the CDR3 is TGTGCCAGCAGCTTAGGCGGTCAGCCCCAGCATTTT.

This clone was observed a handful of times. Different DNA sequences within this sample yield the same CDR3. The chain has TRBV9 and TRBJ1-1; D is ambiguous. The CDR3 covers 13 residues. Deletions cut 1 base from V and 1 base from J, with 5 bases between. Germline CDR1 is SGDLS and CDR2 is YYNGEE. The CDR3 DNA reads TGTGCCAGCAGCGTAAGCGGGAACACTGAAGCTTTCTTT. This encodes CASSVSGNTEAFF.

The genes are TRBV4-2 and TRBJ1-1; TRBD1 agrees at 8 bases. CDR3 length: 13 residues. V trimming: 3 bases; J trimming: 10 bases; junction bases outside the gene matches: 7. CDR1 is LGHNA, CDR2 YNFKEQ, per germline. CDR3 in amino acids: CASSQRADRAAFF. CDR3 in DNA: TGTGCCAGCAGCCAGAGGGCGGACAGGGCAGCTTTCTTT.

This clone was recorded a few times. The CDR3 region is CASSPGLAGGLGYSDTQYF. As DNA, the CDR3 is TGTGCCAGCAGCCCCGGACTAGCGGGAGGGCTGGGGTACTCAGATACGCAGTATTTT. The chain uses TRBV7-3 and TRBJ2-3; 15 bases are shared with TRBD2. The germline gives CDR1 SGHTA, CDR2 FQGTGA. The V segment lost 5 bases and the J segment 4 bases; nucleotides outside the gene matches: 13. The CDR3 contains 19 residues.

This clone has a handful of counts. This chain connects TRBV7-9 to TRBJ2-1, with D uncertain. The V gene lost 4 bases and the J gene lost 2 bases, with 15 bases spanning the gap. Germline V gives CDR1 SEHNR, CDR2 FQNEAQ (reference sequence). The CDR3 has 16 residues. The CDR3 DNA reads as TGTGCCAGCAGCTCCTCTCGCGCTAGAGCCTACAATGAGCAGTTCTTC. It encodes CASSSSRARAYNEQFF.

The chain recombines TRBV7-2 with TRBJ2-3; tentatively, D is TRBD1 (5 bases). Deletions cut 5 bases from V and 5 bases from J, with 11 bases between. Germline values: CDR1 SGHTA, CDR2 FQGNSA. This CDR3 spans 13 amino acids. The DNA for the CDR3 is TGTGCCAGCAGCCTACAGGCTGAAGATACGCAGTATTTT. Its translation: CASSLQAEDTQYF.

This clone came up a few times. The chain employs TRBV19 and TRBJ1-2; 7 nucleotides line up with TRBD1. V shed 10 bases and J 2 bases; nucleotides not matched to a gene: 13. This CDR3 contains 15 residues. Germline-derived CDR1 and CDR2 are LNHDA and SQIVND (reference sequence). The CDR3 region is CATAASPGQNYGYTF. The CDR3, as DNA: TGTGCCACCGCAGCCTCTCCGGGACAGAACTATGGCTACACCTTC.

This clone has more than one count but fewer than ten. The chain joins TRBV5-4 to TRBJ1-1; a possible D gene is TRBD1 (6 bases). The V end was cut by 0 bases, the J end by 5 bases, with 11 bases between. Germline CDR1 is SGHNT and CDR2 is YYREEE (reference sequence). The CDR3 has 14 amino acids. The CDR3 nucleotides read TGTGCCAGCAGCTTGGAGATGGACAGTACTGAAGCTTTCTTT. It codes for CASSLEMDSTEAFF.

This chain uses TRBV9 with TRBJ1-5; D not resolved. Germline V lookup: CDR1 SGDLS, CDR2 YYNGEE. Trimming took off 0 bases at V and 4 bases at J, with 5 bases between the two ends. The CDR3 spans 13 residues. In DNA form, the CDR3 reads TGTGCCAGCAGCGTAGGAGAAAATCAGCCCCAGCATTTT. It codes for CASSVGENQPQHF. The whole variable domain, filled in from reference TRBV9 and TRBJ1-5, reads DSGVTQTPKHLITATGQRVTLRCSPRSGDLSVYWYQQSLDQGLQFLIQYYNGEERAKGNILERFSAQQFPDLHSELNLSSLELGDSALYFCASSVGENQPQHFGDGTRLSIL.

The CDR3 spells CASSIQVSNTEAFF. The CDR3 coding sequence is TGTGCCAGCAGCATACAAGTTTCGAACACTGAAGCTTTCTTT. The chain recombines TRBV11-2 with TRBJ1-1; D gene unclear. Germline V gene lookup returns CDR1 SGHAT and CDR2 FQNNGV. V was trimmed by 5 bases and J by 1 base, leaving 11 bases between them. The CDR3 is 14 residues long.